The 8 T cell receptor beta chains below all came from one sample that was sequenced in a study of post-analysis software for immune sequencing data (dated by TCRdb to between 2015 and 2016). Here is what the overall study found, with its caveats: Significantly higher frequencies in patients than in controls were found for five TRBV segments, including TRBV5-6, TRBV5-1 and TRBV20-1.

No antigen is known for these receptors. Receptors were amplified or captured by PCR. Sequenced on an Illumina HiSeq 2500. Unique molecular identifiers were incorporated into TCR beta cDNA libraries to reduce PCR and sequencing biases. The public sequencing data were trimmed at Q25 with fastp and processed into clonotypes with MiXCR by TCRdb, which kept only in-frame beta chains. Rows merge per CDR3 protein into single entries with the most common DNA and genes. The sample profile shows roughly 400,000 distinct CDR3 sequences; approximately 39% of them were found once. The ten largest clones capture about 8% of the sample. Sequenced sample: blood. These receptor sequences come from a girl aged 2-10 years with multiple sclerosis.

The chain is built from TRBV20-1 and TRBJ2-1, with TRBD2 matching 7 bases. The ends lost 3 bases at V and 1 base at J; junction bases unmatched: 15. The CDR3 consists of 18 residues. The germline V gene has CDR1 DFQATT and CDR2 SNEGSKA (reference sequence). The CDR3 nucleotides are TGCAGTGCTAGGCTCCCGGCGGGAGCCCACGGGTCCTACAATGAGCAGTTCTTC. It codes for CSARLPAGAHGSYNEQFF.

The chain combines TRBV7-2 with TRBJ2-7; 8 bases are shared with TRBD1. The last part of the DNA fits TRBJ2-5 better; the J call may be wrong. Germline values: CDR1 SGHTA, CDR2 FQGNSA. This CDR3 contains 14 residues. CDR3 bases: TGTGCCAGCAGCGCCGGACAGGGCGGAGAGACCCAGTACTTC. It is translated as CASSAGQGGETQYF.

The chain is built from TRBV10-3 and TRBJ2-7, with TRBD2 matching over 7 bases. CDR3 length: 14 residues. V gave up 6 bases and J gave up 2 bases; unmatched junction bases: 7. CDR1 ENHRY and CDR2 SYGVKD come from the germline V gene. CDR3 bases: TGTGCCATCAGGGCTAGCGGAAGGACCTACGAGCAGTACTTC. Translating gives CAIRASGRTYEQYF.

This clonotype was counted only a few times. The chain employs TRBV27 and TRBJ2-7; D is undetermined. The germline V gene has CDR1 MNHEY and CDR2 SMNVEV (reference sequence). The CDR3 is 15 amino acids. V was trimmed by 6 bases and J by 0 bases, leaving 15 bases between them. CDR3 DNA: TGTGCCAGCAGAAGCCGACCTACCAGCTCCTACGAGCAGTACTTC. Translated: CASRSRPTSSYEQYF.

The V and J genes are TRBV5-1 and TRBJ2-7; the D is unclear. The CDR3 totals 12 residues. V gave up 0 bases and J gave up 2 bases, with 3 bases separating them. From germline, CDR1 is SGHRS and CDR2 YFSETQ. For the CDR3, the DNA is TGCGCCAGCAGCTTGGAAGCCTACGAGCAGTACTTC. This translates into CASSLEAYEQYF.

This clonotype was seen only a few times. The rearrangement joins TRBV10-3 to TRBJ2-5; perhaps TRBD1 as D (6 bases). The J call may be wrong; the DNA end is better matched by TRBJ2-7. CDR3 length: 12 residues. Per the germline V gene, CDR1 is ENHRY and CDR2 is SYGVKD. The CDR3 loop is CAIRQGSLEQYF. DNA of the CDR3: TGTGCCATCAGACAGGGATCCCTCGAGCAGTACTTC.

This clonotype was seen only a few times. One base away lies a much larger clone, so this may be a sequencing read error. This CDR3 reads CASTESSGAEAQYF. CDR3 nucleotides: TGTGCCAGCACAGAAAGCTCAGGGGCAGAGGCCCAGTACTTC. The chain recombines TRBV7-9 with TRBJ2-5, with D possibly TRBD1 on 6 matching bases. The CDR3 extends over 14 amino acids. Germline V lookup: CDR1 SEHNR, CDR2 FQNEAQ (reference sequence).

The chain couples TRBV4-2 to TRBJ1-2; maybe TRBD1 (5 bases). Germline V gives CDR1 LGHNA, CDR2 YNFKEQ. The CDR3 is made up of 16 amino acids. The germline V and J ends were trimmed by 0 bases and 1 base, with 12 bases remaining between them. Written as DNA, the CDR3 is TGTGCCAGCAGCCAAGATGGTTCAGGGCATAACTATGGCTACACCTTC. It specifies CASSQDGSGHNYGYTF.